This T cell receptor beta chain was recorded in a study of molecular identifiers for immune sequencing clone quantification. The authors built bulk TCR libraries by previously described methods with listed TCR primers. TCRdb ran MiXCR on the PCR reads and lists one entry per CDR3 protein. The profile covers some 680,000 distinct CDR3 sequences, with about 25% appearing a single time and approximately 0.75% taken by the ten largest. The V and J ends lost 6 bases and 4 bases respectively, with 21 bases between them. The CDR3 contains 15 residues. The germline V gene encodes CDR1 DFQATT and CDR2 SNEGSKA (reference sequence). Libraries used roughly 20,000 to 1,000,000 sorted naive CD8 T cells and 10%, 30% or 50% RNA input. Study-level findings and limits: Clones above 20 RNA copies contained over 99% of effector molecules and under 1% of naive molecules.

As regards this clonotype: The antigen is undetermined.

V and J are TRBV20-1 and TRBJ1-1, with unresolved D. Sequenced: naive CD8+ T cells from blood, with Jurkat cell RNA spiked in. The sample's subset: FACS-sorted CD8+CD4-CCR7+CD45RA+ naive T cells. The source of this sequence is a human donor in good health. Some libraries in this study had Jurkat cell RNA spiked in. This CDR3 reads CSALLLSLSTTEAFF. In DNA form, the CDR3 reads TGCAGTGCACTTCTCCTTTCCCTCTCGACCACTGAAGCTTTCTTT.